Listed below are T cell receptor beta chains from one sample, sequenced in a study of PD-1 blockade in classical Hodgkin lymphoma. TCRdb's table, derived via immunoSEQ multiplex PCR, lists solely in-frame clones and lacks some. Here the sample spans roughly 68,000 clones, 93% being singletons. Sequencing was performed on peripheral blood mononuclear cells (PBMCs). The receptors originated from a human donor with classical Hodgkin lymphoma. CDR3s include the opening cysteine and the closing phenylalanine or tryptophan. The D gene is left open where the match is weak. Not every row has a clone size; where given, it reads once, few, many or a size class.

>TRBD1|TRBV4-3|TRBJ1-5|NA
CASSQSGTGKQPQHF
TGCGCCAGCAGCCAATCCGGGACAGGGAAGCAGCCCCAGCATTTT
>NA|TRBV7-2|TRBJ2-7|NA
CASSLVYEQYF
TGTGCCAGCAGCTTAGTGTACGAGCAGTACTTC
>NA|TRBV2|TRBJ1-1|NA
CASNGGGTEAFF
TGTGCCAGCAACGGGGGGGGAACTGAAGCTTTCTTT
>NA|TRBV2|TRBJ2-7|few
CASSQSPGTAYEQYF
TGTGCCAGCAGTCAAAGCCCCGGGACCGCTTACGAGCAGTACTTC
>NA|TRBV4-3|TRBJ2-1|NA
CASSQVFGTPWDEQFF
TGCGCCAGCAGCCAAGTTTTCGGGACACCGTGGGATGAGCAGTTCTTC
>NA|TRBV6-1|TRBJ1-2|NA
CASSEIRGRDYGYTF
TGTGCCAGCAGTGAAATCAGGGGCCGGGACTATGGCTACACCTTC
>NA|TRBV7-2|TRBJ2-7|NA
CASSLVGPASSYEQYF
TGTGCCAGCAGCTTAGTGGGCCCTGCTTCCTCCTACGAGCAGTACTTC
>NA|TRBV10-3|TRBJ1-5|NA
CAIRPGEDQPQHF
TGTGCCATCAGGCCTGGTGAGGATCAGCCCCAGCATTTT
>NA|TRBV5-4|TRBJ2-2|NA
CASSEIGLGNTGELFF
TGTGCCAGCAGCGAAATAGGGCTCGGAAACACCGGGGAGCTGTTTTTT
>TRBD2|TRBV28|TRBJ2-3|few
CASSSSGRPPDTQYF
TGTGCCAGCAGTTCCAGCGGGAGACCCCCCGATACGCAGTATTTT
>TRBD2|TRBV2|TRBJ2-3|NA
CASGRGGLSDTQYF
TGTGCCAGCGGCCGGGGGGGGCTGTCAGATACGCAGTATTTT
>NA|TRBV20-1|TRBJ1-2|NA
CSARHSYGYTF
TGCAGTGCTAGGCATAGTTATGGCTACACCTTC
>TRBD1|TRBV5-1|TRBJ2-7|once
CASSPGTGGYEQYF
TGCGCCAGCAGCCCAGGGACAGGGGGGTACGAGCAGTACTTC
>NA|TRBV5-1|TRBJ2-2|once
CASSGAAANTGELFF
TGCGCCAGCAGCGGGGCAGCGGCGAACACCGGGGAGCTGTTTTTT
>TRBD1|TRBV7-3|TRBJ1-1|NA
CASSSSPRQGANTEAFF
TGTGCCAGCAGCTCCAGCCCTCGTCAGGGGGCGAACACTGAAGCTTTCTTT
>NA|TRBV7-7|TRBJ2-5|NA
CASSSSGAQYF
TGTGCCAGCAGCTCCTCGGGGGCCCAGTACTTC
>NA|TRBV20-1|TRBJ2-3|NA
CSARGRGTQYF
TGCAGTGCTAGGGGCAGGGGTACGCAGTATTTT
>NA|TRBV6-6|TRBJ1-2|once
CASSLRPGHGYTF
TGTGCCAGCAGTCTACGGCCGGGCCACGGCTACACCTTC
>TRBD1|TRBV19|TRBJ1-1|NA
CASSMSDRVNTEAFF
TGTGCCAGTAGTATGTCCGACAGGGTGAACACTGAAGCTTTCTTT
>TRBD2|TRBV11-1|TRBJ2-1|NA
CASGGVVEQFF
TGTGCCAGCGGGGGGGTGGTTGAGCAGTTCTTC
>NA|TRBV19|TRBJ1-6|many
CAIPGTYYNSPLHF
TGTGCCATCCCGGGGACGTACTATAATTCACCCCTCCACTTT
>TRBD1|TRBV5-6|TRBJ2-2|NA
CASSPDRAYATGELFF
TGTGCCAGCAGCCCGGACAGGGCATATGCCACCGGGGAGCTGTTTTTT
>NA|TRBV19|TRBJ1-2|few
CASSTEYRAGGYTF
TGTGCCAGTAGTACCGAATACAGGGCGGGAGGCTACACCTTC
>NA|TRBV12-5|TRBJ2-7|NA
CASGLGLSPVEQYF
TGTGCTAGTGGTCTGGGACTTTCGCCCGTCGAGCAGTACTTC
>TRBD2|TRBV19|TRBJ2-7|NA
CASSILAGASYEQYF
TGTGCCAGTAGTATCTTAGCGGGAGCCTCTTACGAGCAGTACTTC
>TRBD1|TRBV7-2|TRBJ2-5|NA
CASSLAAQGVSETQYF
TGTGCCAGCAGCTTAGCTGCTCAGGGGGTGAGCGAGACCCAGTACTTC
>NA|TRBV6-1|TRBJ1-5|NA
CASRRQESSGPQHF
TGTGCCAGCAGAAGACAGGAGTCAAGTGGGCCCCAGCATTTT
>NA|TRBV19|TRBJ2-4|NA
CASSIRTAKNIQYF
TGTGCCAGTAGTATACGGACAGCCAAAAACATTCAGTACTTC
>NA|TRBV7-2|TRBJ1-4|NA
CASSFGIFANEKLFF
TGTGCCAGCAGCTTCGGTATATTTGCTAATGAAAAACTGTTTTTT
>NA|TRBV6-6|TRBJ1-1|NA
CASSLAGGSNTEAFF
TGTGCCAGCAGTCTCGCGGGCGGGTCGAACACTGAAGCTTTCTTT
>TRBD1|TRBV25-1|TRBJ1-4|NA
CASTWGDRVDEKLFF
TGTGCCAGCACCTGGGGCGACAGGGTAGATGAAAAACTGTTTTTT
>NA|TRBV7-6|TRBJ2-7|NA
CASSLEEGFSYEQYF
TGTGCCAGCAGCTTAGAGGAGGGATTCTCCTACGAGCAGTACTTC
>NA|TRBV2|TRBJ1-6|NA
CASIGGDISSYNSPLHF
TGTGCCAGCATCGGGGGGGACATTAGCTCCTATAATTCACCCCTCCACTTT
>NA|TRBV6-5|TRBJ2-3|NA
CASRLGDTQYF
TGTGCCAGCAGGCTGGGAGATACGCAGTATTTT
>TRBD1|TRBV5-1|TRBJ1-2|NA
CASSSRGQGAAGSVYGYTF
TGCGCCAGCAGCTCGCGGGGACAGGGGGCGGCGGGATCCGTCTATGGCTACACCTTC
>TRBD1|TRBV6-5|TRBJ1-1|NA
CASRRQGTEAFF
TGTGCCAGCCGAAGACAGGGCACTGAAGCTTTCTTT
>NA|TRBV5-1|TRBJ2-7|NA
CASSFSGSLYEQYF
TGCGCCAGCAGCTTCTCAGGTTCCCTCTACGAGCAGTACTTC
>NA|TRBV7-9|TRBJ2-7|NA
CASSAESSGPYEQYF
TGTGCCAGCAGCGCTGAGAGCTCCGGACCCTACGAGCAGTACTTC
>NA|TRBV28|TRBJ2-2|NA
CASSSYGGELFF
TGTGCCAGCAGCTCCTACGGCGGGGAGCTGTTTTTT
>NA|TRBV19|TRBJ1-1|NA
CASSMNTEAFF
TGTGCCAGTTCTATGAACACTGAAGCTTTCTTT
>TRBD2|TRBV5-1|TRBJ2-7|NA
CASSDWSSGSYEQYF
TGCGCCAGCAGCGACTGGTCTAGCGGTAGTTACGAGCAGTACTTC
>TRBD2|TRBV7-2|TRBJ2-5|NA
CASSLGSGGPEETQYF
TGTGCCAGCAGCTTAGGTAGCGGGGGGCCCGAAGAGACCCAGTACTTC
>NA|TRBV6-5|TRBJ2-7|NA
CATRRGTALFYEQYF
TGTGCCACCCGACGCGGGACAGCTCTCTTCTACGAGCAGTACTTC
>NA|TRBV7-8|TRBJ2-1|NA
CASSHGTRYNEQFF
TGTGCCAGCAGCCACGGGACTCGCTACAATGAGCAGTTCTTC
>TRBD2|TRBV2|TRBJ2-3|NA
CASSGLADKADTQYF
TGTGCCAGCAGTGGACTAGCGGATAAGGCAGATACGCAGTATTTT
>NA|TRBV6-5|TRBJ2-3|NA
CASSTRDWGRDTQYF
TGTGCCAGCAGTACAAGGGACTGGGGGAGAGATACGCAGTATTTT
>TRBD1|TRBV7-7|TRBJ2-6|NA
CASSPFGQAYSGANVLTF
TGTGCCAGCAGCCCTTTCGGACAGGCCTACTCTGGGGCCAACGTCCTGACTTTC
>NA|TRBV28|TRBJ2-2|NA
CASKGQFQELFF
TGTGCCAGCAAAGGACAGTTTCAGGAGCTGTTTTTT
>NA|TRBV6-5|TRBJ2-1|NA
CASSRGQRTDNEQFF
TGTGCCAGCAGCAGAGGGCAAAGAACCGACAATGAGCAGTTCTTC
>NA|TRBV7-9|TRBJ1-1|NA
CASSLGGIPSTEAFF
TGTGCCAGCAGCTTAGGTGGGATCCCTTCCACTGAAGCTTTCTTT
>TRBD2|TRBV5-4|TRBJ2-1|NA
CASSLVATYGLAGYNEQFF
TGTGCCAGCAGCTTGGTTGCTACCTACGGGCTAGCGGGATACAATGAGCAGTTCTTC
>TRBD1|TRBV5-1|TRBJ1-6|NA
CASSSDGQGGTYNSPLHF
TGCGCCAGCAGCTCGGATGGACAGGGAGGGACCTATAATTCACCCCTCCACTTT
>NA|TRBV5-8|TRBJ1-1|NA
CASSPGEVAFF
TGTGCCAGCAGCCCGGGGGAGGTGGCTTTCTTT
>TRBD1|TRBV30|TRBJ1-5|NA
CAWSGHRGNQPQHF
TGTGCCTGGAGTGGCCACAGGGGAAATCAGCCCCAGCATTTT